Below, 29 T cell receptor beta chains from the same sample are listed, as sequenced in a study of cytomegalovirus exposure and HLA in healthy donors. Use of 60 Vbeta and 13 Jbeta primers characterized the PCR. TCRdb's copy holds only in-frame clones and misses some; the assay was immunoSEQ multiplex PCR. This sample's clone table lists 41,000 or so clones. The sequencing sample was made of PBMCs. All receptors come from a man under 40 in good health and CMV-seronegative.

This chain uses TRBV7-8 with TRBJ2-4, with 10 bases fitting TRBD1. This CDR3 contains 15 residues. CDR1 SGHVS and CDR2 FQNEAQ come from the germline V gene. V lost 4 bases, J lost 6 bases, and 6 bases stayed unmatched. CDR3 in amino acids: CASSYSGTGVNIQYF. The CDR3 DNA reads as TGTGCCAGCAGCTACTCCGGGACAGGGGTAAACATTCAGTACTTC.

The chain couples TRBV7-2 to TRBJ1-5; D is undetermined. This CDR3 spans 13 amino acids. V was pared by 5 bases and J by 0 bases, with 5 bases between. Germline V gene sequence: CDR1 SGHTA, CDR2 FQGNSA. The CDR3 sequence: CASSRDSNQPQHF. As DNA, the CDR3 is TGTGCCAGCAGCCGAGATAGCAATCAGCCCCAGCATTTT.

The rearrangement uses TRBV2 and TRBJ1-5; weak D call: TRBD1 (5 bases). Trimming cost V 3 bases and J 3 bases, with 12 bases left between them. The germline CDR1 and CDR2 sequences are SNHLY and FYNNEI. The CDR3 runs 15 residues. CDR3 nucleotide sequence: TGTGCCAGCAGTGACAGGGCTACCCTCAATCAGCCCCAGCATTTT. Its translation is CASSDRATLNQPQHF.

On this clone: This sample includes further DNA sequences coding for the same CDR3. In nucleotides, the CDR3 is TGCGCCAGCAGCCAAGATCTAGCGGGTCCCTCCTACGAGCAGTACTTC. The encoded protein is CASSQDLAGPSYEQYF. The chain combines TRBV4-3 with TRBJ2-7; 8 positions agree with TRBD2. This CDR3 has 16 residues. V lost 0 bases to trimming and J lost 0 bases; unmatched junction nucleotides: 4. CDR1 and CDR2 from the germline V gene are LGHNA and YSLEER.

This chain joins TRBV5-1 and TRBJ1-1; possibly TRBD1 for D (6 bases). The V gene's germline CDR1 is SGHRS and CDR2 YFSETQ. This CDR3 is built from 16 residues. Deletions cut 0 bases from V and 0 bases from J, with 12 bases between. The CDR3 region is CASSLGGTLMNTEAFF. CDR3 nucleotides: TGCGCCAGCAGCTTGGGTGGGACACTCATGAACACTGAAGCTTTCTTT.

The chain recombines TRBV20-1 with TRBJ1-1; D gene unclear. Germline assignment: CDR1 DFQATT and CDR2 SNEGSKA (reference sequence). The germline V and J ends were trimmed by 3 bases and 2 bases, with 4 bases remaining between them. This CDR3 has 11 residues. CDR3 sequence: CSASSNTEAFF. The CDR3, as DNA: TGCAGTGCTAGCAGTAACACTGAAGCTTTCTTT.

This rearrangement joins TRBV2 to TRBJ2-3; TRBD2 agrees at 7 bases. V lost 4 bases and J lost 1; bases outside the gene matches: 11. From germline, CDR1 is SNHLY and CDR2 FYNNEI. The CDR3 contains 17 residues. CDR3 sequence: CASSGGGGGSRTDTQYF. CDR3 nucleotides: TGTGCCAGCAGTGGCGGGGGAGGCGGGAGCCGCACAGATACGCAGTATTTT.

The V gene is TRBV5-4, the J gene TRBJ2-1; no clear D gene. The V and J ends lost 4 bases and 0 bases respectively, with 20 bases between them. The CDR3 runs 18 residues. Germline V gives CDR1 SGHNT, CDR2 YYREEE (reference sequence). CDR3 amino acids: CASSLQFGQWSSYNEQFF. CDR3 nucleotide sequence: TGTGCCAGCAGCCTCCAGTTCGGTCAGTGGAGCTCCTACAATGAGCAGTTCTTC.

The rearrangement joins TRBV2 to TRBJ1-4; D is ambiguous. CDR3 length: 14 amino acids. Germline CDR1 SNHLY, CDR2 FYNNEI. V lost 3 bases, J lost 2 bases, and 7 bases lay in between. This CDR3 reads CASSDASTNEKLFF. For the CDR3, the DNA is TGTGCCAGCAGTGATGCGTCCACTAATGAAAAACTGTTTTTT.

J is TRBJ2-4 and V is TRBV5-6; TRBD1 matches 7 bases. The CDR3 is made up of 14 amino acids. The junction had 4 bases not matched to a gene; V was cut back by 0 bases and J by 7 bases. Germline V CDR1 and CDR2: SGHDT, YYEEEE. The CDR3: CASSLAGTANIQYF. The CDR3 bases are TGTGCCAGCAGCTTGGCCGGGACAGCCAACATTCAGTACTTC.

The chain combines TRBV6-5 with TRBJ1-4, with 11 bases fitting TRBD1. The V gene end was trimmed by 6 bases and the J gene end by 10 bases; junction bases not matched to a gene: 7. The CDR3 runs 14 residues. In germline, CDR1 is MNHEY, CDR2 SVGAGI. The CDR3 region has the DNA TGTGCCAGCAGCGGACAGGGGGCGCATGGAAAACTGTTTTTT. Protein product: CASSGQGAHGKLFF.

The CDR3: CASSVGAGANEKLFF. The CDR3 DNA follows: TGTGCCAGCAGCGTGGGGGCAGGGGCTAATGAAAAACTGTTTTTT. V gene TRBV9 combines with J gene TRBJ1-4; D may be TRBD1 (6 bases). The CDR3 is 15 amino acids. Germline V gene data show CDR1 as SGDLS and CDR2 as YYNGEE. V was clipped by 2 bases and J by 3 bases, with 11 bases between them.

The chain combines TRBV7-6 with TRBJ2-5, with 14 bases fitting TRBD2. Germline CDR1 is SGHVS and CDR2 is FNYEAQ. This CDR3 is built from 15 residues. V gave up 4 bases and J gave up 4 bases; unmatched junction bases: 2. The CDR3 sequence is CASSSGLAGVETQYF. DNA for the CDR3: TGTGCCAGCAGCTCGGGACTAGCGGGAGTAGAGACCCAGTACTTC.

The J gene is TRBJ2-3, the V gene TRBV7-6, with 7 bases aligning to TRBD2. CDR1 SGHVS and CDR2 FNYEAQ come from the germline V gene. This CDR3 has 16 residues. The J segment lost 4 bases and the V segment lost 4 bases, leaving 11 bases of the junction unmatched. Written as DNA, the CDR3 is TGTGCCAGCAGCTCACCCCTCGCGGGAGTGGCAGATACGCAGTATTTT. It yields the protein CASSSPLAGVADTQYF.

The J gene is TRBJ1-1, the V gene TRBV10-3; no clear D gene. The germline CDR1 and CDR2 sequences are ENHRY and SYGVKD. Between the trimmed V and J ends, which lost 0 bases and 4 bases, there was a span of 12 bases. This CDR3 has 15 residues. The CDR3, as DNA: TGTGCCATCAGTGAGTCGTGGAGGGTCGCCACTGAAGCTTTCTTT. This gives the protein CAISESWRVATEAFF.

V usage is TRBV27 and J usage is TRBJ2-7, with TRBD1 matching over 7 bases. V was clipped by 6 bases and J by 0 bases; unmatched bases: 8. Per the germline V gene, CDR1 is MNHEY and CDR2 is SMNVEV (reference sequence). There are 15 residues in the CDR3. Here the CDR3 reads CASSLLTGPSYEQYF. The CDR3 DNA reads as TGTGCCAGCAGCTTGCTGACAGGGCCCTCCTACGAGCAGTACTTC.

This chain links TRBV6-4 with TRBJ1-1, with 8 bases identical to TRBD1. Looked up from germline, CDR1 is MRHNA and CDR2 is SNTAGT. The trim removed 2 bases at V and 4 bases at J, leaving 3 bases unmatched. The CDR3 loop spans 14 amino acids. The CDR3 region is CASSDNRGGTEAFF. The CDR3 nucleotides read TGTGCCAGCAGTGACAACAGGGGGGGCACTGAAGCTTTCTTT.

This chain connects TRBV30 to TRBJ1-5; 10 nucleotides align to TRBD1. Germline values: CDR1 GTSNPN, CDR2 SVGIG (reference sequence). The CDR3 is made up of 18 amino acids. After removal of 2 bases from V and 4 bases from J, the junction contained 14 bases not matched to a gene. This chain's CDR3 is CAWSSSRQGALKNQPQHF. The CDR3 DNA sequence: TGTGCCTGGAGTTCATCTCGACAGGGGGCGCTTAAGAATCAGCCCCAGCATTTT. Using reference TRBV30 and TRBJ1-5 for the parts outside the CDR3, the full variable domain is SQTIHQWPATLVQPVGSPLSLECTVEGTSNPNLYWYRQAAGRGLQLLFYSVGIGQISSEVPQNLSASRPQDRQFILSSKKLLLSDSGFYLCAWSSSRQGALKNQPQHFGDGTRLSIL.

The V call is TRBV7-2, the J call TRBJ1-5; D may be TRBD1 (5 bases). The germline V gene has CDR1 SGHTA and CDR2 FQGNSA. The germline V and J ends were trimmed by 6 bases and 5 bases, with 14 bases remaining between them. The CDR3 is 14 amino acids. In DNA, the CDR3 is TGTGCCAGCAGTAAGATAGGGGTGGATCAGCCCCAGCATTTT. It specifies CASSKIGVDQPQHF.

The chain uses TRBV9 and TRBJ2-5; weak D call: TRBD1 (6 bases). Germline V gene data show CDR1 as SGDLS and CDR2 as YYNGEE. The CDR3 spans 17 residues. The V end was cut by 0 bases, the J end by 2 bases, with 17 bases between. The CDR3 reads CASSVVLGTGQQETQYF. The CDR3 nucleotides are TGTGCCAGCAGCGTAGTTTTGGGAACAGGGCAGCAAGAGACCCAGTACTTC.

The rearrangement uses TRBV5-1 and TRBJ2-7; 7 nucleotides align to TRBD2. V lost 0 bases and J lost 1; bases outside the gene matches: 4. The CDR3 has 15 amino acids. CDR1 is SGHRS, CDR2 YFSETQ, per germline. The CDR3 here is CASSLGGGLSYEQYF. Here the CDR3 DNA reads TGCGCCAGCAGCTTGGGGGGAGGGCTTTCCTACGAGCAGTACTTC.

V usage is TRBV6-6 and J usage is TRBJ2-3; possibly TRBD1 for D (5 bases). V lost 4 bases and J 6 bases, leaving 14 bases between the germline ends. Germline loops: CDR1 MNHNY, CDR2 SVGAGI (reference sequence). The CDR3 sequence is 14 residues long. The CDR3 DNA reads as TGTGCCAGCAGTTTGGGCGCGAAGGGGGATACGCAGTATTTT. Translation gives CASSLGAKGDTQYF.

The DNA for the CDR3 is TGTGCCAGCAGCCGGGGGATGCGACTCAGTGAGCAGTTCTTC. Protein sequence: CASSRGMRLSEQFF. This chain links TRBV9 with TRBJ2-1, with TRBD2 as a possible D gene (6 bases). There are 14 residues in the CDR3. V lost 4 bases and J lost 9, with 17 bases in between. Germline CDR1 is SGDLS and CDR2 is YYNGEE.

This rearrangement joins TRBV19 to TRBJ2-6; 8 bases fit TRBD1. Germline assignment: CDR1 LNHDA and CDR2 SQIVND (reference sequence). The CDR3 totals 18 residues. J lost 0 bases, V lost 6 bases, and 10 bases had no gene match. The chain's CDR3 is CASRQGQGLSSGANVLTF. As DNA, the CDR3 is TGTGCCAGTAGACAAGGACAGGGCCTTAGCTCTGGGGCCAACGTCCTGACTTTC.

The CDR3 DNA is TGTGCCAGCAGTTACTGGGGCGCTACGAACACCGGGGAGCTGTTTTTT. This codes for CASSYWGATNTGELFF. This sequence joins TRBV6-5 and TRBJ2-2; weak D call: TRBD1 (5 bases). V lost 1 base and J 0 bases, leaving 9 bases between the germline ends. CDR1 and CDR2 from the germline V gene are MNHEY and SVGAGI. The length of the CDR3 is 16 residues.

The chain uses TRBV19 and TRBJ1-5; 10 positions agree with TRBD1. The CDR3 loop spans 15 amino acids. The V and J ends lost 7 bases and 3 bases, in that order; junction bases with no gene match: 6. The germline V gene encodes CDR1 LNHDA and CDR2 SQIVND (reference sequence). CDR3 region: CASTPDRGFNQPQHF. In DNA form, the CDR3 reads TGTGCCAGTACCCCGGACAGGGGGTTCAATCAGCCCCAGCATTTT.

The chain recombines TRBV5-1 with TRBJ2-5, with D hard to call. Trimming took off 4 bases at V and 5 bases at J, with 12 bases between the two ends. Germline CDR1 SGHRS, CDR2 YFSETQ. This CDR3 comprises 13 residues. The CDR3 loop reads CASSLLDMETQYF. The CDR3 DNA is TGCGCCAGCAGCCTACTTGATATGGAGACCCAGTACTTC.

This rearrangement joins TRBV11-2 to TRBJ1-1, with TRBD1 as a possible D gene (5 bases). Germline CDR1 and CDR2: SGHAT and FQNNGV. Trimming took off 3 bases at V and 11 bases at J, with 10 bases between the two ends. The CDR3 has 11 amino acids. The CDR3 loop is CASSFGGGAFF. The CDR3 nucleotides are TGTGCCAGCAGCTTCGGCGGGGGGGCTTTCTTT.

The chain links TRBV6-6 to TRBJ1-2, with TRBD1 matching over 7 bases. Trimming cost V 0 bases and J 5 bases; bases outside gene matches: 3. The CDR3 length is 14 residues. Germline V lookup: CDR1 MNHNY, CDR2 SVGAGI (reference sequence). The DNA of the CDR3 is TGTGCCAGCAGTTACTCAGAGGGGGCATATGGCTACACCTTC. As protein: CASSYSEGAYGYTF.